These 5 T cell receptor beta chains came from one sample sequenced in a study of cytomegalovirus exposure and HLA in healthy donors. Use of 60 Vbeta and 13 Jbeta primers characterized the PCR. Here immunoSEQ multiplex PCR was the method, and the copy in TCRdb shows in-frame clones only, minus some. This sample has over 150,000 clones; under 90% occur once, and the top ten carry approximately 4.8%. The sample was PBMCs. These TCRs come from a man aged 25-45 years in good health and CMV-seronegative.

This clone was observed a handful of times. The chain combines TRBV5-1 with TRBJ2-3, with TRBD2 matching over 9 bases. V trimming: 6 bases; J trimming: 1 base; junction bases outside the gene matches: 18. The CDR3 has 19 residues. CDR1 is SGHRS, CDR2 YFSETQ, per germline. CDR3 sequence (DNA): TGCGCCAGCACCTTACGGGCCCAGCTAGCGGGATGGGGCACAGATACGCAGTATTTT. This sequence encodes CASTLRAQLAGWGTDTQYF.

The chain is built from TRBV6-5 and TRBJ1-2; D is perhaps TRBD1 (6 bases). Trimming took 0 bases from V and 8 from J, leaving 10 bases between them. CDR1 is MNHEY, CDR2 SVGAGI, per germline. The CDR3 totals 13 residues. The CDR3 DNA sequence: TGTGCCAGCAGTTACTCCACAGGGTGGGGCTACACCTTC. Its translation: CASSYSTGWGYTF.

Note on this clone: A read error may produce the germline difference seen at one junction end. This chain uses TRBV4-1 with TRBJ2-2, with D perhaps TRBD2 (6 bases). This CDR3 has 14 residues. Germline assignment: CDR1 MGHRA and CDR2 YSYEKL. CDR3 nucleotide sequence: TGCGCCAGCCTTCCCGGGCAGAACACCGGGGGGCTGTTTTTT. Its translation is CASLPGQNTGGLFF.

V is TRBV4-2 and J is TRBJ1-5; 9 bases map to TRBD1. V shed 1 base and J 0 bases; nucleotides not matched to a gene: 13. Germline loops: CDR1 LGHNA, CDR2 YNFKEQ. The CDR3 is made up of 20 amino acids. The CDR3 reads CASSQVVGTGGSNSNQPQHF. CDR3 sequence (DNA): TGTGCCAGCAGCCAAGTGGTCGGCACAGGGGGCTCGAATAGCAATCAGCCCCAGCATTTT.

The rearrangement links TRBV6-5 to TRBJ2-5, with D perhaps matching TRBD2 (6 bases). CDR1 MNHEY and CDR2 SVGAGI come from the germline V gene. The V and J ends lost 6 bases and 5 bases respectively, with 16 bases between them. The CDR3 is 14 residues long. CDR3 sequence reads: CASSKGLYSETQYF. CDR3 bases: TGTGCCAGCAGCAAGGGACTCTATTCGGAGACCCAGTACTTC.